This T cell receptor beta chain was recovered during a study of OX40 agonist ivuxolimab in advanced cancers. About the study: Participants averaged approximately 61 years of age (range about 23 to 80) and were under 90% male. Regarding the study as a whole: The expanded peripheral T cells' antigen specificity was not determined.

The CDR3 covers 16 residues. V lost 5 bases to trimming and J lost 2 bases; unmatched junction nucleotides: 8. Germline values: CDR1 SGHAT, CDR2 FQNNGV. Exclusion of a patient followed from autoimmune disease history or systemic immunosuppression. With regard to this clone: Its antigen remains unidentified.

Some clones are missing from TCRdb's copy, which holds only in-frame ones; the method was immunoSEQ multiplex PCR. The top ten hold around 1.8% of the sample, which has some 100,000 clones, 86% seen once. This sequence originates from an adult with an advanced solid tumor such as melanoma, head and neck, liver or kidney cancer. V is TRBV11-2 and J is TRBJ1-1, with TRBD1 matching over 10 bases. The sequenced sample was CD4+ or CD8+ T cells sorted from blood, obtained in a trial of the OX40 agonist ivuxolimab. This CDR3 reads CASSLQGQGINTEAFF. The CDR3 DNA follows: TGTGCCAGCAGCCTACAGGGACAGGGGATTAACACTGAAGCTTTCTTT.